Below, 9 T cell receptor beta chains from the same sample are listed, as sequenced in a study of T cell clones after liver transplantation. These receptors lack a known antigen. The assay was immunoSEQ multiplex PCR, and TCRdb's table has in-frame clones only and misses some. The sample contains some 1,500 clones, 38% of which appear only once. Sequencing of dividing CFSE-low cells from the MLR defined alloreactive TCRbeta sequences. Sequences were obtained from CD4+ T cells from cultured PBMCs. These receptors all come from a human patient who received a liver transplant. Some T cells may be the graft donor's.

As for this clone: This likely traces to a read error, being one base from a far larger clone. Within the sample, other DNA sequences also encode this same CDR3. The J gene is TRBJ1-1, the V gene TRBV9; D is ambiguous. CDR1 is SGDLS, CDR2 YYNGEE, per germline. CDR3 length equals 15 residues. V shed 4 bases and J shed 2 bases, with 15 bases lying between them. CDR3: CASSPFSGANTEAFF. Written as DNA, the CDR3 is TGTGCCAGCAGCCCTTTCTCAGGTGCTAACACTGAAGCTTTCTTT. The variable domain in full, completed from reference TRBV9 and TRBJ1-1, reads DSGVTQTPKHLITATGQRVTLRCSPRSGDLSVYWYQQSLDQGLQFLIQYYNGEERAKGNILERFSAQQFPDLHSELNLSSLELGDSALYFCASSPFSGANTEAFFGQGTRLTVV.

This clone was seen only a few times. CDR3 DNA: TGTGCCAGCAGCTTAGACAGGGGAATTGATGAGCAGTTCTTC. Encoded protein: CASSLDRGIDEQFF. The gene calls are TRBV7-3 and TRBJ2-1, with 8 nucleotides matching TRBD1. This CDR3 comprises 14 residues. The J segment lost 8 bases and the V segment lost 2 bases, leaving 5 bases of the junction unmatched. Germline values: CDR1 SGHTA, CDR2 FQGTGA.

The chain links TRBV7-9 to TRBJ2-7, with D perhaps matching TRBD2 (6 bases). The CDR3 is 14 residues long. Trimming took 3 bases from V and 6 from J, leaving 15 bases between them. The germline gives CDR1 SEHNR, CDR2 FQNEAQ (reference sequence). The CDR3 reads CASSLSLFSGEQYF. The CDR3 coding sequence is TGTGCCAGCAGCTTGAGTCTGTTTAGCGGCGAGCAGTACTTC.

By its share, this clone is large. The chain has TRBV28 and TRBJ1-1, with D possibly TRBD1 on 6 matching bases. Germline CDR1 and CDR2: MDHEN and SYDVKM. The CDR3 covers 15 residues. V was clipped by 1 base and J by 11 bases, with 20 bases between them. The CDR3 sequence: CASSLSIRRGRFAFF. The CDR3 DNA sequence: TGTGCCAGCAGTTTATCTATTCGCAGGGGAAGATTTGCTTTCTTT.

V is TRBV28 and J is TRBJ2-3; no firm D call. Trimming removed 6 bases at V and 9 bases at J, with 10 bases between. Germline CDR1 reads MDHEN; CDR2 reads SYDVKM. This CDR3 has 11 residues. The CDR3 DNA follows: TGTGCCAGCAGCGAACAACGCACGCAGTATTTT. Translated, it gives CASSEQRTQYF.

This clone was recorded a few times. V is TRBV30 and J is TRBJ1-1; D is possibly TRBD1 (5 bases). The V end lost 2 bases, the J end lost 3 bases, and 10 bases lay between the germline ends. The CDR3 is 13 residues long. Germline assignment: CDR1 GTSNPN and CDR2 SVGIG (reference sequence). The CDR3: CAWSSQGYTEAFF. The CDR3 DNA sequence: TGTGCCTGGAGTAGTCAGGGATACACTGAAGCTTTCTTT.

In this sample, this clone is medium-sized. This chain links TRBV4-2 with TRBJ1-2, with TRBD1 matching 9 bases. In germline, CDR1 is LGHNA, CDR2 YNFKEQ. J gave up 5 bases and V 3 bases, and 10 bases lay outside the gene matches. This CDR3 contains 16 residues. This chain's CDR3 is CASSHSNRGRRYGYTF. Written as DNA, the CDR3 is TGTGCCAGCAGCCATTCAAACAGGGGGCGACGATATGGCTACACCTTC.

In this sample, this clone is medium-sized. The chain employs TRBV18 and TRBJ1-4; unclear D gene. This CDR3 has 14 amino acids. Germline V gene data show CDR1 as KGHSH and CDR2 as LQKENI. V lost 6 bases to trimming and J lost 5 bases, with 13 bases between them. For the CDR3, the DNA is TGTGCCAGCTCCCCCACCCGGGGAAATGAAAAACTGTTTTTT. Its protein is CASSPTRGNEKLFF.

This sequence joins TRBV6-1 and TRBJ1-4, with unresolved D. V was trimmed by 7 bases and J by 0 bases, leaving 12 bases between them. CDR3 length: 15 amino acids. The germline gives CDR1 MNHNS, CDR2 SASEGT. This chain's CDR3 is CASNRDYATNEKLFF. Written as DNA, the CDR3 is TGTGCCAGCAATCGAGATTACGCAACTAATGAAAAACTGTTTTTT.